This T cell receptor beta chain comes out of a study of beta chain features in type 1 diabetes. Overall study context: Across the samples, approximately 98,000,000 sorted cells were examined in total. Study observations and caveats: Shorter TCRB CDR3s, moderately but significantly so, marked every one of the four CD4+ subsets in Type 1 diabetes patients.

In the case of this clone: No antigen is known for it.

The authors reverse transcribed all of the isolated RNA, so sequencing captured expressed TCRB transcripts. Generated by immunoSEQ multiplex PCR, the TCRdb table keeps only in-frame clones and is missing some. The profile shows 95,000 to 150,000 clones, about 16% of them singletons. V lost 8 bases and J 0 bases, leaving 2 bases between the germline ends. The CDR3 covers 10 residues. Germline CDR1 SGHTA, CDR2 FQGNSA. The TCR comes from a man younger than 45 with type 1 diabetes. The material sequenced was central memory CD4+ T cells from blood. This chain joins TRBV7-2 and TRBJ2-7; no reliable D call. The CDR3 nucleotides are TGTGCCAGCCGCTCCTACGAGCAGTACTTC. Residues: CASRSYEQYF. The full variable domain, with the rest looked up from reference TRBV7-2 and TRBJ2-7, is GAGVSQSPSNKVTEKGKDVELRCDPISGHTALYWYRQSLGQGLEFLIYFQGNSAPDKSGLPSDRFSAERTGGSVSTLTIQRTQQEDSAVYLCASRSYEQYFGPGTRLTVT.